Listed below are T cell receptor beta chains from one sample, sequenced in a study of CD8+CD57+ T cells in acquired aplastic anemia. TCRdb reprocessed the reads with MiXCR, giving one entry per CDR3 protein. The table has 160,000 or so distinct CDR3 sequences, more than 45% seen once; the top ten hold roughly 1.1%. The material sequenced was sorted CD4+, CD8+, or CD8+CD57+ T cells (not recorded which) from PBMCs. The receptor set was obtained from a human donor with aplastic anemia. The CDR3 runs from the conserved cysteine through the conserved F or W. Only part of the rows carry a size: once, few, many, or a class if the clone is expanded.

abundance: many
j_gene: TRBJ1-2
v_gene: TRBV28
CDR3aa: CASRAEDRGSGYTF

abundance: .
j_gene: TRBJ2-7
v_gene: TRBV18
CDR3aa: CASSPPGPGGEQYF

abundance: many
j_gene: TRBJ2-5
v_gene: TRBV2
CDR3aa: CASSPQETQYF

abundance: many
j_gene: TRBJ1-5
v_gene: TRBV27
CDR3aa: CASSVSRPGNQPQHF

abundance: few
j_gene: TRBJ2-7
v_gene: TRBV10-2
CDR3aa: CASGPDRGAPYEQYF

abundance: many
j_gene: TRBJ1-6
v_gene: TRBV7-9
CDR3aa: CASSLAGDNSPLHF

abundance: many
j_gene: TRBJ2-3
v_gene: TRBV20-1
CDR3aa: CSAHGAGRDTDTQYF

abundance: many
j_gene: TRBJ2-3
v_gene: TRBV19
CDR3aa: CASSEDGRTDTQYF

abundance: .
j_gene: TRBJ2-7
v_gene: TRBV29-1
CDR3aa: CSVEAVGETSYEQYF

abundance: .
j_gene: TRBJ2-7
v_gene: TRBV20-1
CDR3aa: CSARAGLAGGYEQYF